A selection of T cell receptor beta chains follows, all from one sample in a study of T cell responses to AZD1222 COVID-19 vaccine. Method: immunoSEQ multiplex PCR; TCRdb's copy keeps in-frame clones and lacks some. The sample carries more than 95,000 clones, 90% recorded once. The source material was peripheral blood, sampled on day 0 of AZD1222 vaccination. The receptors shown here come from an adult in good health. Each CDR3 is given with its conserved first and last residue. Each record gives: V gene, J gene, clone size, D gene, CDR3 DNA, CDR3 protein. The D gene is left open where the match is weak. Size is stated for part of the rows, as once, few or many counts, or as a class when the clone is expanded.

>TRBV4-1|TRBJ2-7|-|TRBD1
TGCGCCAGCAGCCTACGTCGACAGGGGATTGTCTACGAGCAGTACTTC
CASSLRRQGIVYEQYF
>TRBV28|TRBJ1-5|-|-
TGTGCCAGCAGTCTGACGGGAAATCAGCCCCAGCATTTT
CASSLTGNQPQHF
>TRBV24-1|TRBJ2-7|-|-
TGTGCCACCAGTGATTCCACTCGCGAGCAGTACTTC
CATSDSTREQYF
>TRBV9|TRBJ2-1|-|-
TGTGCCAGCAGCGCGAGAGGGTTGCGGGGAGACAATGAGCAGTTCTTC
CASSARGLRGDNEQFF
>TRBV6-6|TRBJ1-1|-|-
TGTGCCAGCAGTTCCCCCCGGGGGAACACTGAAGCTTTCTTT
CASSSPRGNTEAFF
>TRBV5-4|TRBJ2-5|-|-
TGTGCCAGCAGGGAGTCTAATCAAGAGACCCAGTACTTC
CASRESNQETQYF
>TRBV7-8|TRBJ1-5|-|TRBD1
TGTGCCAGCAGGACCTCAGGGGGTGGCAATCAGCCCCAGCATTTT
CASRTSGGGNQPQHF
>TRBV7-2|TRBJ2-7|once|-
TGTGCCAGCAGCTTTCTCGGCAACTACGAGCAGTACTTC
CASSFLGNYEQYF
>TRBV3-1/TRBV3-2|TRBJ2-7|-|TRBD2
TGTGCCAGCAGCCTTACTAGCGGGAGGCCTTCCTACGAGCAGTACTTC
CASSLTSGRPSYEQYF
>TRBV7-2|TRBJ2-4|-|TRBD2
TGTGCCAGCAGCTCGACTAGCGGGACAGGGTACATTCAGTACTTC
CASSSTSGTGYIQYF
>TRBV6-5|TRBJ1-1|-|TRBD1
TGTGCCAGCAGTTACTACAGGGGAACTGAAGCTTTCTTT
CASSYYRGTEAFF
>TRBV19|TRBJ1-2|-|-
TGTGCCAGTAGTATAAGGAGGGATGGCTACACCTTC
CASSIRRDGYTF
>TRBV6-5|TRBJ1-2|-|-
TGTGCCAGCATCCCGGGAGGGAGTGGCTATGGCTACACCTTC
CASIPGGSGYGYTF
>TRBV3-1/TRBV3-2|TRBJ1-1|-|-
TGTGCCAGCAGCCAGATGAACACTGAAGCTTTCTTT
CASSQMNTEAFF
>TRBV6-1|TRBJ2-1|-|TRBD2
TGTGCCAGCAGTGAATTGGGGGCGGGAGGCCCTCCCAATGAGCAGTTCTTC
CASSELGAGGPPNEQFF
>TRBV11-3|TRBJ2-7|-|TRBD2
TGTGCCAGCAGCCTAGCACTAGCGGACTCCTACGAGCAGTACTTC
CASSLALADSYEQYF
>TRBV2|TRBJ2-6|-|-
TGTGCCAGCAGTGGTTGGGGCGGAGCAAGCTCTGGGGCCAACGTCCTGACTTTC
CASSGWGGASSGANVLTF
>TRBV18|TRBJ1-4|-|TRBD1
TGTGCCAGCTCACCGGGTCCGGGACAGTCTAATGAAAAACTGTTTTTT
CASSPGPGQSNEKLFF
>TRBV28|TRBJ2-1|-|-
TGTGCCAGCATTCAGACAGGCTACAATGAGCAGTTCTTC
CASIQTGYNEQFF
>TRBV24-1|TRBJ1-2|-|-
TGTGCCACCAGCACCAGGGGATTTGTAGGTGGCTACACCTTC
CATSTRGFVGGYTF
>TRBV10-2|TRBJ2-3|-|-
TGCGCCAGCACGGATTTGGATACGCAGTATTTT
CASTDLDTQYF
>TRBV7-2|TRBJ2-5|-|-
TGTGCCAGCGGCTCCTACTTCTCGGAGACCCAGTACTTC
CASGSYFSETQYF
>TRBV28|TRBJ1-5|once|TRBD1
TGTGCCAGCAGTTTCCCTACCGGACAGGGGGGTGTTCAGCCCCAGCATTTT
CASSFPTGQGGVQPQHF
>TRBV7-8|TRBJ2-3|-|TRBD1
TGTGCCAGCAGCTTATTGGACAGGGGCCGCACAGATACGCAGTATTTT
CASSLLDRGRTDTQYF
>TRBV19|TRBJ1-5|-|TRBD1
TGTGCCAGTAGCCTTCGCGACAGGGACCAGCCCCAGCATTTT
CASSLRDRDQPQHF
>TRBV29-1|TRBJ2-5|-|-
TGCAGCGTTGAGGTGCTTTTATCTAATCAAGAGACCCAGTACTTC
CSVEVLLSNQETQYF
>TRBV7-2|TRBJ2-7|-|-
TGTGCCAGCAGCCTAGGACACACTTCCTACGAGCAGTACTTC
CASSLGHTSYEQYF
>TRBV3-1/TRBV3-2|TRBJ2-1|-|TRBD1
TGTGCCAGCAGCCAAGAGGGGACAGGGGTGGCCCCCGAGCAGTTCTTC
CASSQEGTGVAPEQFF
>TRBV5-6|TRBJ1-1|-|-
TGTGCCAGCAGCTTCGGTCAACAGGGGAACACTGAAGCTTTCTTT
CASSFGQQGNTEAFF
>TRBV2|TRBJ2-1|once|-
TGTGCCAGCAGTGAAGTCAGTGATGGTGAGCAGTTCTTC
CASSEVSDGEQFF
>TRBV4-3|TRBJ2-3|-|TRBD2
TGCGCCAGCAGCCAGGGGGGGTCTAGCGGGAGGACCCATGGAGATACGCAGTATTTT
CASSQGGSSGRTHGDTQYF
>TRBV19|TRBJ2-2|once|TRBD2
TGTGCCAGTAGTACACTAGCGGGAGGGTTTTCGACCGGGGAGCTGTTTTTT
CASSTLAGGFSTGELFF
>TRBV7-2|TRBJ1-1|-|TRBD1
TGTGCCAGCAGCTCGGACAGGGGTGACACTGAAGCTTTCTTT
CASSSDRGDTEAFF
>TRBV15|TRBJ2-1|-|TRBD2
TGTGCCACGGGGATAGCGGGAGGATCCAATGAGCAGTTCTTC
CATGIAGGSNEQFF
>TRBV7-8|TRBJ1-1|-|TRBD1
TGTGCCAGCAGCTACGGGACAGGGCGGGGAACTGAAGCTTTCTTT
CASSYGTGRGTEAFF
>TRBV9|TRBJ2-3|once|TRBD1
TGTGCCAGCAGCGTTGGGACAGGGGCAGATACGCAGTATTTT
CASSVGTGADTQYF
>TRBV6-4|TRBJ2-7|-|TRBD2
TGTGCCAGCAGCGGGACTAGCGGGAGGGGCGAGCAGTACTTC
CASSGTSGRGEQYF
>TRBV6-5|TRBJ2-1|once|TRBD1
TGTGCCAGCACCAAAACCCCCGACAGGGGCCATGAGCAGTTCTTC
CASTKTPDRGHEQFF
>TRBV7-2|TRBJ1-5|-|TRBD1
TGTGCCAGCAGCTTAGAGGGGGCAAGCAATCAGCCCCAGCATTTT
CASSLEGASNQPQHF
>TRBV28|TRBJ2-3|-|TRBD2
TGTGCCAGCAGCTCCCCCGGGAGGTGGGGCACAGATACGCAGTATTTT
CASSSPGRWGTDTQYF
>TRBV3-1/TRBV3-2|TRBJ1-3|-|-
TGTGCCAGCAGTGGGGGGGACGGGGTCTCTGGAAACACCATATATTTT
CASSGGDGVSGNTIYF
>TRBV6-6|TRBJ1-1|-|-
TGTGCCAGCACCCGGCGGAACACTGAAGCTTTCTTT
CASTRRNTEAFF
>TRBV3-1/TRBV3-2|TRBJ2-1|few|-
TGTGCCAGCAGCCAAGGTCAGGCCTACAATGAGCAGTTCTTC
CASSQGQAYNEQFF
>TRBV2|TRBJ1-1|-|-
TGTGCCAGCAGCCCGGGACTCCACACTGAAGCTTTCTTT
CASSPGLHTEAFF
>TRBV9|TRBJ1-2|once|TRBD1
TGTGCCAGCAGCGTAGCACAGGGGGGCGGCTACACCTTC
CASSVAQGGGYTF
>TRBV2|TRBJ1-2|-|-
TGTGCCAGCAGTGGGTGGGCCCAACAGCCGACTAACTATGGCTACACCTTC
CASSGWAQQPTNYGYTF
>TRBV6-1|TRBJ1-4|-|-
TGTGCCAGCAGTGACAGGCTAGCTGAAAAACTGTTTTTT
CASSDRLAEKLFF
>TRBV19|TRBJ1-5|-|-
TGTGCCAGTAGTATTGTGGCGGGGGGCAATCAGCCCCAGCATTTT
CASSIVAGGNQPQHF
>TRBV5-1|TRBJ2-5|-|TRBD1
TGCGCCAGCAGCTTGCGGACAGGGAAAGAGACCCAGTACTTC
CASSLRTGKETQYF
>TRBV5-1|TRBJ2-3|-|TRBD2
TGCGCCAGCAGCTTCACCGGGACTAGCGTTCCAGATACGCAGTATTTT
CASSFTGTSVPDTQYF
>TRBV10-3|TRBJ2-7|once|TRBD1
TGTGCCATCAGTGAACCGGGACAGGGGGCGACTAGAGACTACGAGCAGTACTTC
CAISEPGQGATRDYEQYF
>TRBV4-2|TRBJ2-1|-|TRBD1
TGTGCCAGCAGCCAAGACAGGACAGGGGGTGAGCAGTTCTTC
CASSQDRTGGEQFF
>TRBV5-1|TRBJ2-1|-|-
TGCGCCAGCAGCCCGGCCCAGGGACGCTACAATGAGCAGTTCTTC
CASSPAQGRYNEQFF
>TRBV19|TRBJ2-7|-|-
TGTGCCAGTAGTATCGGGGGTTTCGGGGAGCAGTACTTC
CASSIGGFGEQYF
>TRBV6-2/TRBV6-3|TRBJ2-5|-|TRBD2
TGTGCCAGCAGTTACGGATTAGCGGGGGACCAAGAGACCCAGTACTTC
CASSYGLAGDQETQYF
>TRBV6-5|TRBJ2-3|-|-
TGTGCCAGCAGGAGGGACACAGATACGCAGTATTTT
CASRRDTDTQYF
>TRBV5-6|TRBJ2-3|-|-
TGTGCCAGCACCCCAGGCCCGGGAACAGATACGCAGTATTTT
CASTPGPGTDTQYF